This T cell receptor beta chain appears in the sequencing data of a study of siplizumab effects on memory and regulatory T cells (dated by TCRdb to between 2017 and 2020). Notes on the research overall: The effect of the anti-CD2 antibody siplizumab on alloreactive T-cell subsets was examined in allogeneic mixed lymphocyte reactions constructed from human PBMCs.

This clone was seen a single time. The target of this receptor is not known. No clone much larger than this one lies a single base away; base qualities are absent. What the research found in general, with its limitations: Siplizumab significantly reduced the cumulative frequency of alloreactive sequences traceable to unstimulated CD4+ memory T cells. Unstimulated naive T cells appeared more diverse than memory T cells, and naive cells seemed to contribute substantially to the alloresponse. No functional confirmation was obtained for the suppressive function of proliferating Tregs from siplizumab cultures. For roughly 75-96% of proliferating CD4+ or CD8+ clones, no naive or memory phenotype could be assigned. Among mappable alloreactive CD4+ clones, an average Treg-derived fraction of roughly 71% was observed with siplizumab, compared with roughly 27% in control reactions. Sequences below about 10^-5 frequency were poorly captured, so only a minor fraction of alloreactive clones could be mapped to unstimulated subsets.

Library preparation was by the immunoSEQ multiplex PCR assay. Roughly 10^5 TCR templates per sample were assayed on the deep sequencing platform. Genomic DNA extracted from sorted T cells was used for TCRbeta CDR3 sequencing. Concerning the study's data processing: Clonal analysis of TCRbeta CDR3 data was done in the R programming language. Comparing unstimulated samples against CFSE-low samples taken after the reaction was how alloreactive CD4+ and CD8+ clones were defined. Regulatory or non-regulatory origin was assigned to alloreactive CD4+ clones by matching of sequences to sorted unstimulated Treg and non-Treg repertoires. TCRdb took this table from immuneACCESS and kept in-frame rearrangements with V and J called. Such tables lack part of the clones; where checked against another copy, unresolved V genes explain under half of the gap, and the rest is unexplained. From that table come the V and J calls and clone size; the DNA was used to work out D and trimming. The sample table contains fewer than 80,000 clones; only one count was recorded for 93% of them. The leading ten clones occupy less than 5.5% of the sample.

Sorted unstimulated T cells, along with proliferating T cells recovered from mixed lymphocyte reactions, underwent TCRbeta CDR3 sequencing. Fresh whole blood from around 11 HLA-typed healthy donors was used to isolate PBMCs. As encoded in the germline V gene (reference sequence), CDR1 is SEHNR while CDR2 is FQNEAQ. The V end loses 4 bases and the J end loses 2 bases, and a stretch of 15 bases separates them. Counted from cysteine to phenylalanine, this CDR3 has 16 amino acids. Only the CDR3 portion is preserved as DNA: 48 bases, with reading frame beginning at the first base. The sequence derives from a human donor in good health. The V and J genes are TRBV7-9 and TRBJ1-5; TRBD1 could be the D gene, as 5 bases match. The sequencing sample was made of CD8+ T cells sorted from blood. This receptor has the CDR3 CASSYHEGYGNQPQHF. The sequenced DNA: TGTGCCAGCAGCTATCATGAGGGGTATGGCAATCAGCCCCAGCATTTT.